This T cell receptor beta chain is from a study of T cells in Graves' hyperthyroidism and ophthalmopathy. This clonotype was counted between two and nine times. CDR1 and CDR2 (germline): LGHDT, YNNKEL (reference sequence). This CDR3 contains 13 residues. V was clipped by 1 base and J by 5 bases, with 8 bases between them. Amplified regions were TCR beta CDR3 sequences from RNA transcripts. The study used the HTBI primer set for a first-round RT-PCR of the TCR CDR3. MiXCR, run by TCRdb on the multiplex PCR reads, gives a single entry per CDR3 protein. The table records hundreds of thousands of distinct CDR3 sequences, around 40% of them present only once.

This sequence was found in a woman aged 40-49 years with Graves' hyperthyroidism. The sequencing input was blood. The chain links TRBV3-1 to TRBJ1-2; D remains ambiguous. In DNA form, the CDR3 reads TGTGCCAGCAGCCAAGCCAGAGCTTATGGCTACACCTTC. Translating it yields CASSQARAYGYTF.